These T cell receptor beta chains were read from a single sample in a study of CD8+ T cells in alopecia areata. Assay: immunoSEQ multiplex PCR; the TCRdb copy retains only in-frame clones and omits some. The repertoire has about 130,000 clones, roughly 54% of them found once; the top ten carry 3.5% to 5%. The starting material was CD4+ T cells sorted from blood, obtained at week 0. All receptors derive from a human donor with alopecia areata. Both conserved end residues are part of each CDR3. D genes are given only for firm matches. Clone size is shown for a subset of rows, as once, few, many or a class of expanded clone.

v_call: TRBV7-2
d_call: .
clone_size: few
j_call: TRBJ1-6
cdr3_aa: CASSLVGSEPLHF
cdr3_nt: TGTGCCAGCAGCTTAGTCGGGTCAGAGCCCCTCCACTTT

v_call: TRBV7-7
d_call: TRBD2
clone_size: few
j_call: TRBJ2-2
cdr3_aa: CASRPKGLANTGELFF
cdr3_nt: TGTGCCAGCAGGCCCAAGGGACTAGCCAACACCGGGGAGCTGTTTTTT

v_call: TRBV18
d_call: .
clone_size: .
j_call: TRBJ2-1
cdr3_aa: CASSPERYNEQFF
cdr3_nt: TGTGCCAGCTCACCTGAACGTTACAATGAGCAGTTCTTC

v_call: TRBV6-5
d_call: .
clone_size: .
j_call: TRBJ1-1
cdr3_aa: CASSYGMANTEAFF
cdr3_nt: TGTGCCAGCAGTTACGGTATGGCGAACACTGAAGCTTTCTTT

v_call: TRBV2
d_call: .
clone_size: few
j_call: TRBJ1-1
cdr3_aa: CASSELTGSTEAFF
cdr3_nt: TGTGCCAGCAGTGAACTAACGGGAAGCACTGAAGCTTTCTTT

v_call: TRBV5-6
d_call: .
clone_size: .
j_call: TRBJ1-4
cdr3_aa: CASSPAGQGSEKLFF
cdr3_nt: TGTGCCAGCAGCCCCGCCGGTCAGGGAAGTGAAAAACTGTTTTTT

v_call: TRBV30
d_call: .
clone_size: .
j_call: TRBJ1-2
cdr3_aa: CAWSVLRGGNGYTF
cdr3_nt: TGTGCCTGGAGTGTACTTCGGGGAGGGAACGGCTACACCTTC

v_call: TRBV7-2
d_call: .
clone_size: few
j_call: TRBJ1-2
cdr3_aa: CASSLSREDYGYTF
cdr3_nt: TGTGCCAGCAGCCTTAGTAGGGAAGACTATGGCTACACCTTC

v_call: TRBV25-1
d_call: .
clone_size: .
j_call: TRBJ1-2
cdr3_aa: CASSGGQSLFYGYTF
cdr3_nt: TGTGCCAGCAGTGGAGGACAGAGCCTATTCTATGGCTACACCTTC

v_call: TRBV29-1
d_call: TRBD2
clone_size: .
j_call: TRBJ2-1
cdr3_aa: CSASSGVSSYNEQFF
cdr3_nt: TGCAGCGCCTCTAGCGGGGTGAGCTCCTACAATGAGCAGTTCTTC

v_call: TRBV6-6
d_call: .
clone_size: .
j_call: TRBJ2-5
cdr3_aa: CASSYSYGQETQYF
cdr3_nt: TGTGCCAGCAGTTACTCTTATGGTCAAGAGACCCAGTACTTC

v_call: TRBV10-3
d_call: TRBD1
clone_size: .
j_call: TRBJ2-7
cdr3_aa: CAISQGQESSEQYF
cdr3_nt: TGTGCCATCAGTCAAGGACAGGAGAGTAGCGAGCAGTACTTC

v_call: TRBV5-1
d_call: .
clone_size: .
j_call: TRBJ2-4
cdr3_aa: CASSLGQGNIQYF
cdr3_nt: TGCGCCAGCAGCTTAGGCCAGGGAAACATTCAGTACTTC

v_call: TRBV6-5
d_call: TRBD1
clone_size: once
j_call: TRBJ1-1
cdr3_aa: CASSGTVNTEAFF
cdr3_nt: TGTGCCAGTTCCGGGACAGTGAACACTGAAGCTTTCTTT

v_call: TRBV7-9
d_call: .
clone_size: few
j_call: TRBJ1-2
cdr3_aa: CASSASQVGGYTF
cdr3_nt: TGTGCCAGCAGCGCGTCACAGGTCGGTGGCTACACCTTC

v_call: TRBV18
d_call: TRBD2
clone_size: few
j_call: TRBJ2-1
cdr3_aa: CASSPRANSGVSEQFF
cdr3_nt: TGTGCCAGCTCACCAAGGGCCAATAGCGGGGTCAGTGAGCAGTTCTTC

v_call: TRBV5-1
d_call: .
clone_size: few
j_call: TRBJ2-3
cdr3_aa: CASSLVSGGEDTQYF
cdr3_nt: TGCGCCAGCAGCTTGGTTAGCGGTGGGGAAGATACGCAGTATTTT

v_call: TRBV15
d_call: TRBD1
clone_size: .
j_call: TRBJ1-2
cdr3_aa: CATGRPGTGGGYTF
cdr3_nt: TGTGCCACCGGCCGACCCGGGACAGGGGGGGGCTACACCTTC

v_call: TRBV7-2
d_call: TRBD2
clone_size: .
j_call: TRBJ2-7
cdr3_aa: CASSLAGAGGTAYEQYF
cdr3_nt: TGTGCCAGCAGCTTAGCCGGAGCGGGAGGTACAGCCTACGAGCAGTACTTC

v_call: TRBV28
d_call: .
clone_size: .
j_call: TRBJ2-7
cdr3_aa: CASSLTRDEQYF
cdr3_nt: TGTGCCAGCAGTCTTACGAGGGACGAGCAGTACTTC

v_call: TRBV10-3
d_call: TRBD1
clone_size: .
j_call: TRBJ2-6
cdr3_aa: CATGQGHSGANVLTF
cdr3_nt: TGTGCCACCGGACAGGGGCACTCTGGGGCCAACGTCCTGACTTTC

v_call: TRBV5-4
d_call: .
clone_size: few
j_call: TRBJ2-3
cdr3_aa: CASSLAAGRGTDTQYF
cdr3_nt: TGTGCCAGCAGCTTGGCCGCCGGGAGAGGGACAGATACGCAGTATTTT